The clone carrying this T cell receptor beta chain was found many times. Its antigen is undetermined. These data come from a study of human T cells and chemical hapten exposure. The wider study: Weekly scalp doses of diphenylcyclopropenone were given to patients during the approximately 25-week study.

The time point was: patch test 2, 6 weeks after DPC sensitization. Indicated treatment: therapeutic diphenylcyclopropenone sensitization with weekly scalp DPC. Unfractionated whole blood was the source of the extracted total RNA. General observations from the study: Unchanged with DPC sensitization were TCRs above 1 in 1000 frequency.

As the library was built, unique molecular identifiers were attached to individual cDNA molecules. Each CDR3 protein is one row after TCRdb ran MiXCR on the RACE reads. The sample lists roughly 380,000 distinct CDR3 sequences, around 6% seen once, with over 5.5% in the top ten. The CDR3 is 11 residues long. Looked up from germline, CDR1 is MGHDK and CDR2 is SYGVNS. V lost 8 bases to trimming and J lost 5 bases, with 9 bases between them. The V call is TRBV25-1, the J call TRBJ2-5; D not certain. Sequences were derived from whole blood, sampled in connection with sensitization to the hapten diphenylcyclopropenone (DPC). This TCR was recovered from a woman between 18 and 30 years old with alopecia areata. Some clones in this sample may be carry-over from other donors' samples. The CDR3 nucleotides read TGTGCCAGCGGATTCCGGGAGACCCAGTACTTC. Residues: CASGFRETQYF.